Listed below are T cell receptor beta chains from one sample, sequenced in a study of T cells in pancreatic ductal adenocarcinoma. Only in-frame clones appear in the TCRdb table, and some are missing; sequencing was by immunoSEQ multiplex PCR. The data contain 97,000 or so clones, about 95% of them singletons. Sample: PBMCs. These receptors were collected from a human donor with pancreatic ductal adenocarcinoma. Both conserved end residues are part of each CDR3. Fields, in order: CDR3 length, clone size, D gene, J gene, V gene, CDR3 DNA, CDR3 protein. A D gene is named only where the DNA matches it firmly. Clone size is shown for a subset of rows, as once, few, many or a class of expanded clone.

len: 13
abundance: NA
d_gene: NA
j_gene: TRBJ2-1
v_gene: TRBV6-5
CDR3nt: TGTGCCAGCAGTTACTCCCCAGGGGATGAGCAGTTCTTC
CDR3aa: CASSYSPGDEQFF

len: 15
abundance: NA
d_gene: TRBD2
j_gene: TRBJ2-3
v_gene: TRBV7-6
CDR3nt: TGTGCCAGCAGCCTAGCGGGAGCCCCGGGGGATACGCAGTATTTT
CDR3aa: CASSLAGAPGDTQYF

len: 14
abundance: NA
d_gene: NA
j_gene: TRBJ2-5
v_gene: TRBV7-8
CDR3nt: TGTGCCAGCAGCTTAGCGACAGAATCAGAGACCCAGTACTTC
CDR3aa: CASSLATESETQYF

len: 13
abundance: NA
d_gene: NA
j_gene: TRBJ2-2
v_gene: TRBV10-2
CDR3nt: TGCGCCAGCAGCCGACGACTAGCCGGGGAGCTGTTTTTT
CDR3aa: CASSRRLAGELFF

len: 17
abundance: NA
d_gene: TRBD2
j_gene: TRBJ2-3
v_gene: TRBV23-1
CDR3nt: TGCGCCAGCACCCCGGCCCACCAGCGGGAGGCTCCTGATACGCAGTATTTT
CDR3aa: CASTPAHQREAPDTQYF

len: 15
abundance: NA
d_gene: NA
j_gene: TRBJ1-4
v_gene: TRBV28
CDR3nt: TGTGCCAGCAGCTCCCCTGGACAGCCTAATGAAAAACTGTTTTTT
CDR3aa: CASSSPGQPNEKLFF

len: 11
abundance: NA
d_gene: NA
j_gene: TRBJ2-2
v_gene: TRBV6-1
CDR3nt: TGTGCCAGCCTTAGATTCGGGGAGCTGTTTTTT
CDR3aa: CASLRFGELFF

len: 12
abundance: NA
d_gene: NA
j_gene: TRBJ1-1
v_gene: TRBV30
CDR3nt: TGTGCCTGGAATCCGGGAAACACTGAAGCTTTCTTT
CDR3aa: CAWNPGNTEAFF

len: 14
abundance: NA
d_gene: TRBD1
j_gene: TRBJ2-5
v_gene: TRBV28
CDR3nt: TGTGCCAGCAGTAACAGGGGGCGCCAAGAGACCCAGTACTTC
CDR3aa: CASSNRGRQETQYF

len: 13
abundance: NA
d_gene: NA
j_gene: TRBJ2-7
v_gene: TRBV4-1
CDR3nt: TGCGCCAGCAGCCCTGGACTGGGCTACGAGCAGTACTTC
CDR3aa: CASSPGLGYEQYF

len: 13
abundance: NA
d_gene: NA
j_gene: TRBJ1-5
v_gene: TRBV6-5
CDR3nt: TGTGCCAGCCAGGCTAACGTCCAACAGCCCCAGCATTTT
CDR3aa: CASQANVQQPQHF

len: 15
abundance: NA
d_gene: NA
j_gene: TRBJ2-4
v_gene: TRBV2
CDR3nt: TGTGCCAGCAGTGACGAGGGGGTGGCCAAAAACATTCAGTACTTC
CDR3aa: CASSDEGVAKNIQYF

len: 15
abundance: once
d_gene: NA
j_gene: TRBJ1-5
v_gene: TRBV15
CDR3nt: TGTGCCACCAGCAGAGATTTCGGGGGGGATCATGCCCAGCATTTT
CDR3aa: CATSRDFGGDHAQHF

len: 13
abundance: NA
d_gene: NA
j_gene: TRBJ2-7
v_gene: TRBV2
CDR3nt: TGTGCCAGCATCAAAGAGACATCCCCGCAGGAGTACTTC
CDR3aa: CASIKETSPQEYF

len: 16
abundance: once
d_gene: TRBD2
j_gene: TRBJ2-7
v_gene: TRBV7-8
CDR3nt: TGTGCCAGCAGCCTGTATAGCGGGAGATTAAAATACGAGCAGTACTTC
CDR3aa: CASSLYSGRLKYEQYF

len: 13
abundance: once
d_gene: NA
j_gene: TRBJ2-1
v_gene: TRBV18
CDR3nt: TGTGCCAGCTCACCCCGCAGTTTAGGGGGACAGTTCTTC
CDR3aa: CASSPRSLGGQFF

len: 14
abundance: NA
d_gene: NA
j_gene: TRBJ2-2
v_gene: TRBV15
CDR3nt: TGTGCCACCAGCAGGGACTCAGACACCGGGGAGCTGTTTTTT
CDR3aa: CATSRDSDTGELFF

len: 13
abundance: NA
d_gene: TRBD2
j_gene: TRBJ2-5
v_gene: TRBV29-1
CDR3nt: TGCAGCGTTGGGCTAGCGGGCGGGGAGACCCAGTACTTC
CDR3aa: CSVGLAGGETQYF

len: 15
abundance: once
d_gene: NA
j_gene: TRBJ1-3
v_gene: TRBV11-2
CDR3nt: TGTGCCAGCAGCCGCCGGGGAGGGAGTGGAAACACCATATATTTT
CDR3aa: CASSRRGGSGNTIYF

len: 15
abundance: NA
d_gene: NA
j_gene: TRBJ2-1
v_gene: TRBV5-1
CDR3nt: TGCGCCAGCAGCTTGGGAAGCGTTACTTACAATGAGCAGTTCTTC
CDR3aa: CASSLGSVTYNEQFF

len: 18
abundance: NA
d_gene: TRBD2
j_gene: TRBJ2-1
v_gene: TRBV9
CDR3nt: TGTGCCAGCAGCGTAGACTGGGTGGCGGGAGCTTTGGGGAATGAGCAGTTCTTC
CDR3aa: CASSVDWVAGALGNEQFF

len: 14
abundance: NA
d_gene: NA
j_gene: TRBJ2-7
v_gene: TRBV10-1
CDR3nt: TGCGCCAGCAGCGGAGGGGATGGAGCCTACGAGCAGTACTTC
CDR3aa: CASSGGDGAYEQYF

len: 14
abundance: NA
d_gene: NA
j_gene: TRBJ1-2
v_gene: TRBV2
CDR3nt: TGTGCCAGCAGTGAATATGGGCCCTCAGGCGGCTACACCTTC
CDR3aa: CASSEYGPSGGYTF

len: 16
abundance: NA
d_gene: TRBD2
j_gene: TRBJ2-1
v_gene: TRBV18
CDR3nt: TGTGCCAGCTCACCATGGGTCTCCCCGGGAGGTGGTGAGCAGTTCTTC
CDR3aa: CASSPWVSPGGGEQFF

len: 16
abundance: NA
d_gene: TRBD1
j_gene: TRBJ1-2
v_gene: TRBV25-1
CDR3nt: TGTGCCAGCAGTGATCAGACCGGGACAGGGTTCTATGGCTACACCTTC
CDR3aa: CASSDQTGTGFYGYTF

len: 13
abundance: NA
d_gene: NA
j_gene: TRBJ1-2
v_gene: TRBV11-2
CDR3nt: TGTGCCAGCAGCCAGAATCTTAACTATGGCTACACCTTC
CDR3aa: CASSQNLNYGYTF

len: 14
abundance: NA
d_gene: TRBD2
j_gene: TRBJ2-1
v_gene: TRBV10-3
CDR3nt: TGTGCCATCAGTGAGGGCAGGGAGGGATTCGAGCAGTTCTTC
CDR3aa: CAISEGREGFEQFF

len: 12
abundance: NA
d_gene: NA
j_gene: TRBJ2-3
v_gene: TRBV27
CDR3nt: TGTGCCAGCAGCCCTAGCACAGATACGCAGTATTTT
CDR3aa: CASSPSTDTQYF

len: 13
abundance: NA
d_gene: NA
j_gene: TRBJ2-5
v_gene: TRBV6-1
CDR3nt: TGTGCCAGCAGTCTCCAGGGCGGTGAGACCCAGTACTTC
CDR3aa: CASSLQGGETQYF

len: 12
abundance: NA
d_gene: NA
j_gene: TRBJ2-5
v_gene: TRBV14
CDR3nt: TGTGCCAGCAGCCGGCACCAAGAGACCCAGTACTTC
CDR3aa: CASSRHQETQYF

len: 14
abundance: NA
d_gene: TRBD1
j_gene: TRBJ2-2
v_gene: TRBV27
CDR3nt: TGTGCCAGCAGCTCCAGGGGGAGAACCGGGGAGCTGTTTTTT
CDR3aa: CASSSRGRTGELFF

len: 15
abundance: NA
d_gene: TRBD1
j_gene: TRBJ2-7
v_gene: TRBV6-1
CDR3nt: TGTGCCAGCACCATTCGACAGGGTCTCTTCTACGAGCAGTACTTC
CDR3aa: CASTIRQGLFYEQYF

len: 15
abundance: NA
d_gene: NA
j_gene: TRBJ1-2
v_gene: TRBV5-1
CDR3nt: TGCGCCAGCAGCTTGGGATACGGGGGAGATGAGGGCTACACCTTC
CDR3aa: CASSLGYGGDEGYTF

len: 13
abundance: NA
d_gene: NA
j_gene: TRBJ2-2
v_gene: TRBV7-3
CDR3nt: TGTGCCAGCAGCCCACAACACACCGGGGAGCTGTTTTTT
CDR3aa: CASSPQHTGELFF

len: 18
abundance: NA
d_gene: TRBD2
j_gene: TRBJ2-1
v_gene: TRBV4-1
CDR3nt: TGCGCCAGCAGGGACCGTGGACTAGCGGGAGCCATGAACAATGAGCAGTTCTTC
CDR3aa: CASRDRGLAGAMNNEQFF

len: 15
abundance: NA
d_gene: TRBD1
j_gene: TRBJ1-1
v_gene: TRBV5-6
CDR3nt: TGTGCCAGCAGCAAACAGGACAGGAAGAACACTGAAGCTTTCTTT
CDR3aa: CASSKQDRKNTEAFF

len: 13
abundance: NA
d_gene: NA
j_gene: TRBJ1-5
v_gene: TRBV30
CDR3nt: TGTGCCTGGAGTCGGGCAGGGAACCAGCCCCAGCATTTT
CDR3aa: CAWSRAGNQPQHF

len: 15
abundance: NA
d_gene: TRBD2
j_gene: TRBJ2-7
v_gene: TRBV7-8
CDR3nt: TGTGCCAGCAGCTTAGTCGGGAGGGCCTTCTACGAGCAGTACTTC
CDR3aa: CASSLVGRAFYEQYF

len: 15
abundance: NA
d_gene: NA
j_gene: TRBJ2-7
v_gene: TRBV2
CDR3nt: TGTGCCAGCAGCGTCAGCCGAGGGTTCCCTAACGAGCAGTACTTC
CDR3aa: CASSVSRGFPNEQYF

len: 15
abundance: few
d_gene: TRBD1
j_gene: TRBJ2-5
v_gene: TRBV30
CDR3nt: TGTGCCTGGAGCTTGGGACAGGGGGAGGAAGAGACCCAGTACTTC
CDR3aa: CAWSLGQGEEETQYF

len: 14
abundance: NA
d_gene: NA
j_gene: TRBJ2-5
v_gene: TRBV6-5
CDR3nt: TGTGCCAGCAGCCCGGGACATACAAGGGGGACCCAGTACTTC
CDR3aa: CASSPGHTRGTQYF

len: 13
abundance: NA
d_gene: NA
j_gene: TRBJ2-2
v_gene: TRBV28
CDR3nt: TGTGCCAGCCTCGGCAGGGAGGTAGCGGAGCTGTTTTTT
CDR3aa: CASLGREVAELFF

len: 14
abundance: NA
d_gene: TRBD1
j_gene: TRBJ1-4
v_gene: TRBV27
CDR3nt: TGTGCCAGCAGTACACGACAGGGCTCTGAAAAACTGTTTTTT
CDR3aa: CASSTRQGSEKLFF